This TCR beta chain was captured by sequencing in a study of blood T cell repertoires in COVID-19. The overall study: The origin of the acute and convalescent COVID-19 samples was the United States, Italy and Spain. PBMCs, B-cell-depleted T cells, or T cells were the source of the cDNA or gDNA that made up the material.

This clone was seen a few times. CDR3 length: 11 amino acids. The germline gives CDR1 MNHNY, CDR2 SVGAGI (reference sequence). V lost 11 bases to trimming and J lost 6 bases, with 13 bases between them. Study processing details: Estimates of nucleated cell counts were drawn from the amplification of reference gene primers. Some clones are missing from TCRdb's copy, which holds only in-frame ones; the method was immunoSEQ multiplex PCR. V, J and clone size were drawn from that table, and D and trimming were deduced from the DNA. The repertoire holds about 64,000 clones, with roughly 90% as singletons. The material sequenced was peripheral blood. The origin of this receptor is a man between 65 and 85 years old with acute or convalescent COVID-19. The chain carries TRBV6-6 and TRBJ1-1, with D unclear. DNA for the CDR3: TGTGCCGGCCTTGGCAACGCTGAAGCTTTCTTT. Amino acid sequence: CAGLGNAEAFF.